This is a list of T cell receptor beta chains from one sample in a study of cytomegalovirus exposure and HLA in healthy donors. TCRdb's copy holds only in-frame clones and misses some; the assay was immunoSEQ multiplex PCR. The profile shows roughly 190,000 clones, roughly 83% of them singletons. Sequencing was carried out using PBMCs. These receptors were taken from a woman in her late teens or twenties in good health and CMV-seronegative. The CDR3 runs from the conserved cysteine through the conserved F or W. The D gene is left open where the match is weak. Part of the rows lack a size; the others show once, few, many or a class for expanded clones.

.	TRBJ2-1	TRBD2	TRBV4-2	CASSQGPRTSGVVGTYNEQFF	TGTGCCAGCAGCCAAGGTCCCCGGACTAGCGGGGTCGTTGGCACCTACAATGAGCAGTTCTTC
.	TRBJ1-1	.	TRBV7-9	CASSLVRTEAFF	TGTGCCAGCAGCTTAGTGCGGACTGAAGCTTTCTTT
.	TRBJ2-7	TRBD1	TRBV27	CASRVSGTAYYEQYF	TGTGCCAGCAGGGTTTCCGGGACAGCTTACTACGAGCAGTACTTC
.	TRBJ1-1	.	TRBV5-6	CASSLGLRVGRTEAFF	TGTGCCAGCAGCTTGGGCTTGAGGGTAGGACGGACTGAAGCTTTCTTT
.	TRBJ2-7	TRBD1	TRBV2	CASRYTGGDSNEQYF	TGTGCCAGCAGATATACAGGGGGCGATAGTAACGAGCAGTACTTC
.	TRBJ1-2	.	TRBV21-1	CASSSRGGSTYGYTF	TGTGCCAGCAGCTCCCGGGGGGGCAGCACCTATGGCTACACCTTC
few	TRBJ2-3	.	TRBV19	CASTQAGRGTDTQYF	TGTGCCAGCACCCAGGCCGGCCGTGGTACAGATACGCAGTATTTT
.	TRBJ2-7	TRBD1	TRBV10-3	CAISPTGPAYEQYF	TGTGCCATCAGCCCGACAGGGCCGGCCTACGAGCAGTACTTC
.	TRBJ1-4	.	TRBV7-9	CASSLGAIATNEKLFF	TGTGCCAGCAGCTTAGGGGCTATTGCAACTAATGAAAAACTGTTTTTT
once	TRBJ1-3	.	TRBV7-3	CASSPQSAGTGNTIYF	TGTGCCAGCAGCCCTCAATCAGCGGGGACAGGAAACACCATATATTTT
.	TRBJ2-1	TRBD2	TRBV30	CAWSVVNGRGEEQFF	TGTGCCTGGAGTGTAGTTAACGGGAGGGGAGAGGAGCAGTTCTTC
.	TRBJ2-7	.	TRBV6-5	CASSYSTFRGYEQYF	TGTGCCAGCAGTTACTCTACCTTCCGAGGCTACGAGCAGTACTTC
.	TRBJ2-3	TRBD1	TRBV7-9	CASSLTGGGGTDTQYF	TGTGCCAGCAGCTTAACAGGGGGCGGAGGCACAGATACGCAGTATTTT
.	TRBJ1-1	TRBD1	TRBV2	CARTRQGRNTEAFF	TGTGCCAGAACCCGACAGGGGCGAAACACTGAAGCTTTCTTT
.	TRBJ2-7	.	TRBV11-1	CASSLPGQTLSYEQYF	TGTGCCAGCAGCCTGCCGGGACAAACCCTATCCTACGAGCAGTACTTC
.	TRBJ2-5	TRBD2	TRBV4-2	CASSHGPGGETQYF	TGTGCCAGCAGCCACGGACCGGGGGGGGAGACCCAGTACTTC
once	TRBJ1-2	.	TRBV7-2	CASSKSRQGYTF	TGTGCCAGCAGCAAGAGCAGACAGGGCTACACCTTC
.	TRBJ1-6	.	TRBV19	CASSTRQNNSPLHF	TGTGCCAGTAGTACCCGCCAGAATAATTCACCCCTCCACTTT
.	TRBJ2-7	TRBD1	TRBV6-1	CASSEPGTVSSYEQYF	TGTGCCAGCAGTGAACCTGGGACAGTTTCATCCTACGAGCAGTACTTC
.	TRBJ1-2	.	TRBV6-4	CASSEKGYGYTF	TGTGCCAGCAGTGAGAAGGGGTATGGCTACACCTTC
medium-sized	TRBJ1-2	TRBD1	TRBV19	CASSTRPGQGLAGGYTF	TGTGCCAGTAGTACCCGACCGGGACAGGGACTGGCGGGTGGCTACACCTTC
.	TRBJ2-3	TRBD1	TRBV15	CATSPPSPDRERDTQYF	TGTGCCACCAGTCCCCCCTCGCCGGACAGGGAACGAGATACGCAGTATTTT
.	TRBJ2-1	TRBD1	TRBV27	CASSQKRAGTGFFDEQFF	TGTGCCAGCAGCCAGAAAAGGGCCGGGACAGGGTTTTTCGATGAGCAGTTCTTC
.	TRBJ1-1	.	TRBV11-2	CASSFPGGWTEAFF	TGTGCCAGCAGCTTTCCGGGGGGTTGGACTGAAGCTTTCTTT
.	TRBJ2-7	.	TRBV14	CASSHSGGLHYEQYF	TGTGCCAGCAGCCACTCCGGGGGGCTTCACTACGAGCAGTACTTC
.	TRBJ1-5	.	TRBV5-6	CASSLAGGGNQPQHF	TGTGCCAGCAGCTTGGCCGGCGGGGGGAATCAGCCCCAGCATTTT
.	TRBJ1-5	.	TRBV7-8	CASSLAANSNQPQHF	TGTGCCAGCAGCTTAGCAGCGAATAGCAATCAGCCCCAGCATTTT
.	TRBJ1-5	TRBD1	TRBV5-1	CASSLDRGQPQHF	TGCGCCAGCAGCTTGGACAGGGGCCAGCCCCAGCATTTT
.	TRBJ1-3	TRBD1	TRBV7-2	CASSWRDSEGNTIYF	TGTGCCAGCAGCTGGAGGGACAGCGAAGGAAACACCATATATTTT
.	TRBJ2-3	TRBD2	TRBV9	CASSVVAGGLRGTDTQYF	TGTGCCAGCAGCGTAGTAGCGGGGGGGCTGAGGGGCACAGATACGCAGTATTTT
.	TRBJ2-7	TRBD1	TRBV5-1	CASSLGAGGISYEQYF	TGCGCCAGCAGCTTGGGGGCAGGGGGTATATCCTACGAGCAGTACTTC
few	TRBJ1-2	.	TRBV6-4	CASSDSAYGGGGYTF	TGTGCCAGCAGTGACTCGGCCTACGGGGGGGGTGGCTACACCTTC
once	TRBJ2-5	TRBD2	TRBV7-2	CASSSGTSGSYQETQYF	TGTGCCAGCAGCTCGGGGACTAGCGGGTCGTACCAAGAGACCCAGTACTTC
.	TRBJ2-3	TRBD2	TRBV19	CASSITGRGTDTQYF	TGTGCCAGTAGTATTACCGGGAGGGGCACAGATACGCAGTATTTT
.	TRBJ1-2	TRBD1	TRBV7-9	CASTPDRVGYGYTF	TGTGCCAGCACCCCAGACAGGGTCGGCTATGGCTACACCTTC
.	TRBJ2-7	.	TRBV11-2	CASSKQGPYEQYF	TGTGCCAGCAGTAAACAGGGCCCCTACGAGCAGTACTTC
.	TRBJ1-2	.	TRBV2	CASSEGGLFVYGYTF	TGTGCCAGCAGTGAAGGCGGGCTTTTTGTGTATGGCTACACCTTC
.	TRBJ2-1	.	TRBV18	CASSIQGAGWNEQFF	TGTGCCAGCTCAATTCAAGGGGCGGGATGGAATGAGCAGTTCTTC
.	TRBJ2-3	.	TRBV9	CASSVDRDTQYF	TGTGCCAGCAGCGTCGACAGAGATACGCAGTATTTT
.	TRBJ1-6	.	TRBV30	CAWSVQARNSPLHF	TGTGCCTGGAGTGTGCAGGCGCGCAATTCACCCCTCCACTTT
.	TRBJ1-1	.	TRBV29-1	CSVEDEWQNTEAFF	TGCAGCGTTGAAGATGAATGGCAGAACACTGAAGCTTTCTTT